The clone carrying this T cell receptor (beta chain) was observed many times. Its antigen is unidentified. This could be a read error, since a much larger clone is one nucleotide away. This entry is derived from a study of T-cell memory formation after mild COVID-19. Study outcomes and limitations: Clones that shrank (day 15 to 85) were balanced CD4/CD8, whereas later expanders leaned CD4+. Contracting CD4+ clones lay largely in CM and EM, with CD8+ ones residing in EMRA.

Trimming cost V 0 bases and J 2 bases, with 3 bases left between them. This CDR3 region has 13 residues. CDR1 is SEHNR and CDR2 is FQNEAQ in the germline V gene (reference sequence). Researchers used 5'RACE with constant-segment primers to make TCR alpha and TCR beta cDNA libraries that carry sample barcodes and UMIs. TCRdb re-called the 5' RACE reads with MiXCR, one entry per CDR3 protein. The table lists roughly 250,000 distinct CDR3 sequences, about a sixth of them singletons. The rearrangement links TRBV7-9 to TRBJ2-3, with D unclear. This clonotype was obtained from a man younger than 35 who had mild COVID-19 (a few samples of this study predate the infection). Cell type and time point are not known. Sequenced input: PBMCs or a T cell subset sorted from them (not recorded which). The CDR3 region has the DNA TGTGCCAGCAGCTTAGCGGCCACAGATACGCAGTATTTT. It translates to CASSLAATDTQYF.